This record covers a single T cell receptor (beta chain). Two negative PCRs, clearance, or symptom resolution had been documented for recovered Cohort 3 donors. This sample was taken from a study of blood T cell repertoires in COVID-19. Across the whole study: Sites across the United States, Italy and Spain contributed samples from acute and convalescent COVID-19.

Germline V gives CDR1 MGHDK, CDR2 SYGVNS. This CDR3 is built from 14 residues. V was pared by 4 bases and J by 6 bases, with 16 bases between. Sequencing used immunoSEQ multiplex PCR; TCRdb keeps in-frame clones, though not all of them. The sample gives about 330,000 clones, 88% of which show up once; around 5% is in the top ten. The specimen sequenced was PBMCs or T cells enriched from blood (not recorded which). This sequence originates from a man aged 25 to 40 who had recovered from COVID-19. The V and J genes are TRBV25-1 and TRBJ2-7, with D possibly TRBD2 on 6 matching bases. The CDR3 loop reads CASSGRGRYSEQYF. As DNA, the CDR3 is TGTGCCAGCAGTGGGAGGGGAAGGTACAGCGAGCAGTACTTC.